These T cell receptor beta chains were read from a single sample in a study of human T cells and chemical hapten exposure. TCRdb called the RACE reads again in MiXCR, with one record for every CDR3 protein. The repertoire consists of 150,000 to 200,000 distinct CDR3 sequences, with 28% occurring once and the leading ten covering about 2%. Sequencing used whole blood, obtained in connection with sensitization to the hapten diphenylcyclopropenone (DPC). The source is a young woman with alopecia areata. Some clones in this sample may be carry-over from other donors' samples. Each CDR3 is given with its conserved first and last residue. The D gene is left open where the match is weak. Rows may omit the clone size; those that give it use once, few, many or a size class.

TRBJ2-1,TRBV27,-,few,CASRLRGVGNEQFF,TGTGCCAGCAGACTCCGCGGGGTCGGCAATGAGCAGTTCTTC
TRBJ2-4,TRBV2,-,-,CASSVGAGLNIQYF,TGTGCCAGCAGTGTGGGTGCAGGATTAAACATTCAGTACTTC
TRBJ1-6,TRBV2,TRBD1,-,CASSAGQGGSPLHF,TGTGCCAGCAGCGCCGGACAGGGCGGGTCACCCCTCCACTTT
TRBJ2-7,TRBV11-1,-,once,CASTPARTAYEQYF,TGTGCCAGCACCCCGGCCCGGACAGCCTACGAGCAGTACTTC
TRBJ2-5,TRBV18,-,many,CASSPKETQYF,TGTGCCAGCAGTCCCAAAGAGACCCAGTACTTC
TRBJ2-7,TRBV15,-,-,CATSRDQIYEQYF,TGTGCCACCAGCAGAGATCAAATCTACGAGCAGTACTTC
TRBJ2-7,TRBV18,-,few,CASSPGILADEQYF,TGTGCCAGCTCACCGGGTATCCTAGCTGACGAGCAGTACTTC
TRBJ2-5,TRBV5-1,-,-,CASSLGTRGGETQYF,TGCGCCAGCAGCTTGGGAACCAGGGGAGGAGAGACCCAGTACTTC
TRBJ1-5,TRBV5-1,TRBD1,few,CASSSGQPGQPQHF,TGCGCCAGCAGCTCGGGACAGCCTGGTCAGCCCCAGCATTTT
TRBJ2-5,TRBV29-1,-,-,CSVYGEGPETQYF,TGCAGCGTTTACGGTGAGGGGCCCGAGACCCAGTACTTC
TRBJ2-5,TRBV7-2,TRBD1,-,CASSHNSLTGETQYF,TGTGCCAGCAGCCATAACAGTTTGACAGGGGAGACCCAGTACTTC
TRBJ1-2,TRBV9,-,-,CASNGPRLGRYYGYTF,TGTGCCAGCAATGGACCCCGGTTGGGGAGGTACTATGGCTACACCTTC
TRBJ1-4,TRBV29-1,TRBD1,-,CSVELETGREKLFF,TGCAGCGTTGAATTGGAGACAGGGCGTGAAAAACTGTTTTTT
TRBJ2-1,TRBV5-1,TRBD2,-,CASSPETSGRIREQFF,TGCGCCAGCAGCCCGGAGACTAGCGGGAGAATTCGTGAGCAGTTCTTC
TRBJ2-1,TRBV29-1,TRBD2,few,CSVRTSGRGIEQFF,TGCAGCGTCCGGACTAGCGGGAGAGGTATTGAGCAGTTCTTC
TRBJ1-1,TRBV6-2/TRBV6-3,-,many,CASRRQDRAFF,TGTGCCAGCAGGCGACAGGATCGAGCTTTCTTT
TRBJ1-2,TRBV5-1,-,-,CASSEGPYGYTF,TGCGCCAGCAGCGAGGGACCGTATGGCTACACCTTC
TRBJ1-1,TRBV6-2/TRBV6-3,-,-,CATAFTENTEAFF,TGTGCCACCGCCTTCACAGAAAACACTGAAGCTTTCTTT
TRBJ1-1,TRBV7-2,-,-,CASSLSVREAFF,TGTGCCAGCAGCTTAAGTGTTCGTGAAGCTTTCTTT
TRBJ2-5,TRBV29-1,-,-,CSVGQKEETQYF,TGCAGCGTTGGACAGAAGGAAGAGACCCAGTACTTC
TRBJ2-2,TRBV18,-,few,CASSPRSGSVTGELFF,TGTGCCAGCTCACCCCGGTCGGGATCGGTGACCGGGGAGCTGTTTTTT
TRBJ2-1,TRBV4-3,-,-,CASSHEIYNEQFF,TGCGCCAGCAGCCACGAAATCTACAATGAGCAGTTCTTC
TRBJ1-1,TRBV7-3,-,few,CASSEQGKVGTEAFF,TGTGCCAGCAGCGAACAGGGTAAGGTTGGCACTGAAGCTTTCTTT
TRBJ2-5,TRBV20-1,TRBD2,-,CSQVGTVVAGETQYF,TGCAGTCAGGTGGGGACCGTGGTAGCGGGGGAGACCCAGTACTTC
TRBJ2-3,TRBV24-1,-,few,CATSDWKRPLDTQYF,TGTGCCACCAGTGATTGGAAGCGGCCATTAGATACGCAGTATTTT
TRBJ2-7,TRBV12-3/TRBV12-4,-,few,CASSFWGNEQYF,TGTGCCAGCAGTTTTTGGGGTAACGAGCAGTACTTC
TRBJ1-5,TRBV6-2/TRBV6-3,-,few,CASSYLGKRDQPQHF,TGTGCCAGCAGTTACTTGGGAAAAAGAGATCAGCCCCAGCATTTT
TRBJ2-3,TRBV5-8,-,-,CASSPGATDTQYF,TGTGCCAGCAGCCCGGGAGCCACAGATACGCAGTATTTT
TRBJ2-7,TRBV10-3,TRBD1,few,CAISPFSGQTSYEQYF,TGTGCCATCAGCCCGTTCTCGGGACAGACCTCCTACGAGCAGTACTTC
TRBJ2-7,TRBV4-2,TRBD2,few,CASSQERSGRTYEQYF,TGTGCCAGCAGCCAAGAAAGGAGCGGGAGGACCTACGAGCAGTACTTC
TRBJ2-7,TRBV5-6,-,-,CASSFWGLIPYEQYF,TGTGCCAGCAGCTTTTGGGGACTCATCCCCTACGAGCAGTACTTC
TRBJ1-1,TRBV5-1,TRBD1,-,CASSLGTGYTEAFF,TGCGCCAGCAGCTTAGGGACAGGGTACACTGAAGCTTTCTTT
TRBJ1-3,TRBV7-9,-,few,CASSRQLSSGNTIYF,TGTGCCAGCAGCCGCCAGCTGAGCTCTGGAAACACCATATATTTT
TRBJ2-2,TRBV7-2,-,-,CASRGLVNTGELFF,TGTGCCAGCAGAGGACTCGTGAACACCGGGGAGCTGTTTTTT
TRBJ2-1,TRBV6-5,TRBD2,-,CASSYHTSGGYNEQFF,TGTGCCAGCAGTTACCATACTAGCGGGGGCTACAATGAGCAGTTCTTC
TRBJ1-1,TRBV29-1,-,few,CSVGRETEAFF,TGCAGCGTGGGGCGGGAGACTGAAGCTTTCTTT
TRBJ2-2,TRBV19,TRBD1,once,CAIRTGNTGELFF,TGTGCCATCCGGACAGGGAACACCGGGGAGCTGTTTTTT
TRBJ2-5,TRBV11-2,TRBD2,-,CASSPGLAGGRRGETQYF,TGTGCCAGCAGCCCGGGACTAGCGGGAGGGCGGCGGGGAGAGACCCAGTACTTC
TRBJ1-2,TRBV4-3,TRBD1,-,CASSQTIDRAQANYGYTF,TGCGCCAGCAGCCAAACCATTGACAGGGCCCAGGCTAACTATGGCTACACCTTC
TRBJ2-3,TRBV27,-,-,CASSLVATSTDTQYF,TGTGCCAGCAGTTTAGTCGCGACTAGCACAGATACGCAGTATTTT
TRBJ1-2,TRBV7-9,-,-,CASSLLGQANGYTF,TGTGCCAGCAGCTTACTGGGTCAGGCAAATGGCTACACCTTC
TRBJ2-2,TRBV25-1,-,-,CASSDLGPNTGELFF,TGTGCCAGCAGTGATCTGGGACCGAACACCGGGGAGCTGTTTTTT
TRBJ1-1,TRBV11-1,-,-,CASSQYQGSNTEAFF,TGTGCCAGCAGCCAGTATCAGGGATCGAACACTGAAGCTTTCTTT
TRBJ2-3,TRBV2,-,few,CASGASKVPSTDTQYF,TGTGCCAGCGGTGCCAGTAAGGTCCCTAGCACAGATACGCAGTATTTT
TRBJ2-7,TRBV12-3/TRBV12-4,-,-,CATSGPPLYEQYF,TGTGCCACTTCCGGGCCCCCACTCTACGAGCAGTACTTC
TRBJ1-4,TRBV4-1,-,-,CASSQRRRNGEKLFF,TGCGCCAGCAGCCAACGAAGGAGGAATGGGGAAAAACTGTTTTTT
TRBJ1-5,TRBV29-1,-,-,CSASDKNQPQHF,TGCAGCGCTAGCGACAAGAATCAGCCCCAGCATTTT
TRBJ2-2,TRBV11-2,-,-,CAVRWGQGGELFF,TGTGCTGTCCGGTGGGGCCAAGGCGGGGAGCTGTTTTTT
TRBJ2-3,TRBV4-2,-,-,CASSPKEGGDTDTQYF,TGTGCCAGCAGCCCGAAGGAAGGGGGGGACACAGATACGCAGTATTTT
TRBJ1-1,TRBV12-3/TRBV12-4,-,-,CASSQQVNTEAFF,TGTGCCAGCAGCCAACAGGTGAACACTGAAGCTTTCTTT
TRBJ2-6,TRBV4-3,-,-,CASSQHTGSGANVLTF,TGCGCCAGCAGCCAGCACACAGGGTCTGGGGCCAACGTCCTGACTTTC
TRBJ2-7,TRBV5-6,-,-,CASSLDDYEQYF,TGTGCCAGCAGCTTGGATGACTACGAGCAGTACTTC
TRBJ1-4,TRBV28,-,-,CASSSNTEKLFF,TGTGCCAGCAGTTCAAACACCGAAAAACTGTTTTTT
TRBJ1-5,TRBV7-9,-,few,CASSLDMSNQPQHF,TGTGCCAGCAGCTTGGACATGAGCAATCAGCCCCAGCATTTT
TRBJ2-6,TRBV29-1,TRBD1,-,CSVENRGHSGANVLTF,TGCAGCGTTGAAAACAGGGGTCACTCTGGGGCCAACGTCCTGACTTTC
TRBJ1-5,TRBV4-3,-,-,CASSRGRGSGEPQHF,TGCGCCAGCAGCCGAGGTAGGGGGTCCGGGGAGCCCCAGCATTTT
TRBJ2-1,TRBV2,-,-,CASRGGRASYNEQFF,TGTGCCAGCAGGGGCGGGCGGGCCTCCTACAATGAGCAGTTCTTC
TRBJ2-7,TRBV18,-,-,CASSPGTGNAGGHEQYF,TGTGCCAGCTCACCCGGGACAGGGAACGCGGGAGGCCACGAGCAGTACTTC
TRBJ2-1,TRBV20-1,TRBD2,-,CSAIAGASEQFF,TGCAGTGCTATAGCGGGAGCTAGCGAGCAGTTCTTC
TRBJ2-1,TRBV27,TRBD2,-,CASRAGEADEQFF,TGTGCCAGCAGAGCGGGGGAGGCAGATGAGCAGTTCTTC